The TCR beta chain under discussion was sequenced for a study of blood T cells in healthy people across ages. Study-level results: Older age coincided with a roughly linear decline in TCR beta diversity per million T cells. The study regarded diversity estimates from one million T cells as underestimates.

Through a sample-barcoded 5' primer and a J-beta primer mix, a second PCR was run for 7 to 11 cycles. MiXCR was run by TCRdb on the 5' RACE reads, yielding one entry per CDR3 protein. The data show around 1.5 million distinct CDR3 sequences, roughly 60% seen once. Trimming at V came to 4 bases and at J to 8 bases, leaving 5 bases not matched to a gene. Germline V gene data show CDR1 as MRHNA and CDR2 as SNTAGT. The CDR3 contains 14 residues. This clonotype was seen many times. What it binds is not known. Material: blood. The chain links TRBV6-4 to TRBJ1-6; 7 bases agree with TRBD1. The TCR comes from a man younger than 35 in good health. The CDR3 is CASSVTGADSPLHF. CDR3 nucleotide sequence: TGTGCCAGCAGTGTTACAGGGGCCGATTCACCCCTCCACTTT.